This T cell receptor beta chain is from a study of T cell responses to AZD1222 COVID-19 vaccine. Germline V CDR1 and CDR2: SGHRS, YFSETQ. The V and J ends lost 8 bases and 8 bases, in that order; junction bases with no gene match: 18. This CDR3 is 17 amino acids long. The study's findings and limits: As reported, nearly half of all spike-specific TCRs target variant regions that are unmutated.

Only in-frame clones appear in the TCRdb table, and some are missing; sequencing was by immunoSEQ multiplex PCR. The profile covers about 140,000 clones, with around 93% appearing a single time and about 3% taken by the ten largest. As concerns this clone: The antigen is undetermined.

The receptor's source is an adult in good health. The material sequenced was peripheral blood, taken on day 0 of AZD1222 vaccination. This chain uses TRBV5-1 with TRBJ1-6, with TRBD1 matching over 8 bases. The CDR3 DNA reads TGCGCCAGTAAACCTGGACAGGGCGTCGAGGAGCATTCACCCCTCCACTTT. Amino acids: CASKPGQGVEEHSPLHF.